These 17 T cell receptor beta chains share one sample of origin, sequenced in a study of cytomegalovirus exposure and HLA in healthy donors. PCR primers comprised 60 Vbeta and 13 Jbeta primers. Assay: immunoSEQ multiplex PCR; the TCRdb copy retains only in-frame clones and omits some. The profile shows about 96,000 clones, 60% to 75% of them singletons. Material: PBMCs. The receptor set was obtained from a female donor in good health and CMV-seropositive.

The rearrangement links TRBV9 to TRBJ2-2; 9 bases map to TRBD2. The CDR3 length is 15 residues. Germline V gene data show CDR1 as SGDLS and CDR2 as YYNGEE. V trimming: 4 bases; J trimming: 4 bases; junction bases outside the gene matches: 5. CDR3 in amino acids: CASSSIAGVTGELFF. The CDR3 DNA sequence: TGTGCCAGCAGCTCCATAGCGGGAGTCACCGGGGAGCTGTTTTTT.

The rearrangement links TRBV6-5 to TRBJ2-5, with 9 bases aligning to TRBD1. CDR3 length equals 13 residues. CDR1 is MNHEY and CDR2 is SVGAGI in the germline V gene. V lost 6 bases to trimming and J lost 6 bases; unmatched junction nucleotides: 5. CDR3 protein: CASSSGQGKTQYF. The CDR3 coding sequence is TGTGCCAGCAGCTCGGGACAGGGCAAGACCCAGTACTTC.

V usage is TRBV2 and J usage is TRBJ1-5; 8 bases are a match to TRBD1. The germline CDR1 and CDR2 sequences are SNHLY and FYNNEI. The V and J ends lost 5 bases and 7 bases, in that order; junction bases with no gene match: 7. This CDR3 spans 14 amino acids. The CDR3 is CASSSQGTGQPQHF. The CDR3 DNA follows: TGTGCCAGCAGTTCTCAGGGGACAGGACAGCCCCAGCATTTT.

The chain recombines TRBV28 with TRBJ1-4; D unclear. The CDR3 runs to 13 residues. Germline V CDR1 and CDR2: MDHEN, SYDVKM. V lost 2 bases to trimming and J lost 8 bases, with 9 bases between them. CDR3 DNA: TGTGCCAGCAGTTTAGTCTCCCCGGAAAAACTGTTTTTT. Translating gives CASSLVSPEKLFF.

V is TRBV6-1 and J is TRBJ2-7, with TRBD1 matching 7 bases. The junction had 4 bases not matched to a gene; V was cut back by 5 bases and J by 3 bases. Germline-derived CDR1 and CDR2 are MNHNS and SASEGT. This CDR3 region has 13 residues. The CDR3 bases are TGTGCCAGCAGTAGCAGGACAGGCTACGAGCAGTACTTC. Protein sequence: CASSSRTGYEQYF.

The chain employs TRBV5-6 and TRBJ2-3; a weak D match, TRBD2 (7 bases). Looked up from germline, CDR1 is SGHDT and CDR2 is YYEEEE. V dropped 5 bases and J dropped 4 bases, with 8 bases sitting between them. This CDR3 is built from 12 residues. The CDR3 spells CASRGGADTQYF. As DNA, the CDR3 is TGTGCCAGCAGAGGGGGGGCAGATACGCAGTATTTT. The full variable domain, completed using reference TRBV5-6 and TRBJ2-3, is DAGVTQSPTHLIKTRGQQVTLRCSPKSGHDTVSWYQQALGQGPQFIFQYYEEEERQRGNFPDRFSGHQFPNYSSELNVNALLLGDSALYLCASRGGADTQYFGPGTRLTVL.

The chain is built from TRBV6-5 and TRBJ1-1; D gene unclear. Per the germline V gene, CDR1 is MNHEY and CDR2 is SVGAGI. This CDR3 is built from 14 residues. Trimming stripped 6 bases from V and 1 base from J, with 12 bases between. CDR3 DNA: TGTGCCAGCAGGGAGGGTTCTTCGAACACTGAAGCTTTCTTT. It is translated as CASREGSSNTEAFF.

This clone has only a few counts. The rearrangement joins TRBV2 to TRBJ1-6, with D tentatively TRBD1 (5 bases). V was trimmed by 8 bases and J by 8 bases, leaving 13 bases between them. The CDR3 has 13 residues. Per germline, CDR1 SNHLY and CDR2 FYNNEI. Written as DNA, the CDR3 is TGTGCCAGCGGGGGGAGTCCAGATTCACCCCTCCACTTT. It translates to CASGGSPDSPLHF.

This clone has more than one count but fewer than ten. Written as DNA, the CDR3 is TGTGCCAGCAGCGTAGAATCCAGACACGGCCTTCAGTTCTTC. Translating gives CASSVESRHGLQFF. The rearrangement links TRBV9 to TRBJ2-1; D unresolved. With 0 bases removed from V and 13 bases from J, the gap between germline ends came to 17 bases. There are 14 residues in the CDR3. The germline CDR1 and CDR2 sequences are SGDLS and YYNGEE.

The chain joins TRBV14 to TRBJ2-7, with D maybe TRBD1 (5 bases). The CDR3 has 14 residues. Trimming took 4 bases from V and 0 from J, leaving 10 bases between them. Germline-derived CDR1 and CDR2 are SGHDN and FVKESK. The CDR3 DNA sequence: TGTGCCAGCAGCCGACAGCCTGACTCCTACGAGCAGTACTTC. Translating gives CASSRQPDSYEQYF.

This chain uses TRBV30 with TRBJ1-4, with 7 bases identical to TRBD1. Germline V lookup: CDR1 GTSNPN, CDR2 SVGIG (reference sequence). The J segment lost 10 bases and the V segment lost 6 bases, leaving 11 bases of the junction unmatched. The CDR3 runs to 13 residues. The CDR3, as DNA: TGTGCCTGCGACCAGGGGGGCTTTGGAAAACTGTTTTTT. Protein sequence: CACDQGGFGKLFF.

The DNA of the CDR3 is TGTGCCAGCAGCCAAGACACTAGCAGCCAAGAGACCCAGTACTTC. This gives the protein CASSQDTSSQETQYF. The chain joins TRBV14 to TRBJ2-5; TRBD2 is a possible D gene (6 bases). Deletions cut 0 bases from V and 1 base from J, with 9 bases between. Germline values: CDR1 SGHDN, CDR2 FVKESK. CDR3 length: 15 residues.

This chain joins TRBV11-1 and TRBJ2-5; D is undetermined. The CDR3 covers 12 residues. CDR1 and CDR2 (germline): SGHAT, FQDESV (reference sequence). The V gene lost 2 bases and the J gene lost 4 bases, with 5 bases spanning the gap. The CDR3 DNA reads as TGTGCCAGCAGCTTAACGCGAGAGACCCAGTACTTC. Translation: CASSLTRETQYF.

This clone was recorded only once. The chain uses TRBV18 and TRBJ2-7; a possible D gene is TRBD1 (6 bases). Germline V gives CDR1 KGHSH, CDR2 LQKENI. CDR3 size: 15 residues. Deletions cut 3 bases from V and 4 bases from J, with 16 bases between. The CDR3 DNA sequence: TGTGCCAGCTCACCGGTTCGGAACAGGGCGTACGAGCAGTACTTC. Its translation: CASSPVRNRAYEQYF.

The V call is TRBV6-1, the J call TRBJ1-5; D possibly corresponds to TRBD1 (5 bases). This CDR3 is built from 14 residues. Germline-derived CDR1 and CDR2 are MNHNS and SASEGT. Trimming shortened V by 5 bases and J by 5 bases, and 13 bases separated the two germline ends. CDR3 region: CASSPTVRDQPQHF. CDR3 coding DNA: TGTGCCAGCAGTCCGACAGTTCGGGATCAGCCCCAGCATTTT.

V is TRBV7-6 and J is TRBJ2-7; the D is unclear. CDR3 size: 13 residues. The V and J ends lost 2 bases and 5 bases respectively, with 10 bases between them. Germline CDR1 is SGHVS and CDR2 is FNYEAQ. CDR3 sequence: CASSLSELNEQYF. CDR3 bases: TGTGCCAGCAGCTTAAGTGAGCTTAACGAGCAGTACTTC.

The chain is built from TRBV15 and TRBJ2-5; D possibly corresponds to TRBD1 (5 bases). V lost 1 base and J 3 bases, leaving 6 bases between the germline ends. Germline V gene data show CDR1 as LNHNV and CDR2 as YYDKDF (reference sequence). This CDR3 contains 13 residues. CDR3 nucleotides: TGTGCCACCAGCAGAGTAGGGGAAGAGACCCAGTACTTC. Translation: CATSRVGEETQYF.